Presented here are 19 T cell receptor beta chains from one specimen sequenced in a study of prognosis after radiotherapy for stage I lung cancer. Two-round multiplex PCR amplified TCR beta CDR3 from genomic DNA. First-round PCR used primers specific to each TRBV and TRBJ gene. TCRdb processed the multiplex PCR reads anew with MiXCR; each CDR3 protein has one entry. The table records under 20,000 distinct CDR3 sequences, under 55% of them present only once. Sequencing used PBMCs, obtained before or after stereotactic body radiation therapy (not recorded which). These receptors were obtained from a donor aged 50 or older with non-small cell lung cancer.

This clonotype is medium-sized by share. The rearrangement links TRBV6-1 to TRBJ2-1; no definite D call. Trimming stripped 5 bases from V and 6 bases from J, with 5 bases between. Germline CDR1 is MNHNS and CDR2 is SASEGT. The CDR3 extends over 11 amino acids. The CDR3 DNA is TGTGCCAGCAGTAACAGCAATGAGCAGTTCTTC. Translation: CASSNSNEQFF.

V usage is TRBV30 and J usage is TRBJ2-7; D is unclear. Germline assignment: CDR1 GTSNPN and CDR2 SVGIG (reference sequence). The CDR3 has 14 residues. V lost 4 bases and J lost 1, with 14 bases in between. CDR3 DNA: TGTGCCTGGAAGTACGGGCCCCTATCCTACGAGCAGTACTTC. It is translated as CAWKYGPLSYEQYF.

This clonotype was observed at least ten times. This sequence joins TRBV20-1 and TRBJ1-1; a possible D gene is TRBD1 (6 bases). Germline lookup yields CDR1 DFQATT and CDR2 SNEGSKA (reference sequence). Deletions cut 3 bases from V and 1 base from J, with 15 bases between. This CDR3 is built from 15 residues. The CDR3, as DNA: TGCAGTGCTAGCCCCTCGGCAGGGGCGAACACTGAAGCTTTCTTT. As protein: CSASPSAGANTEAFF.

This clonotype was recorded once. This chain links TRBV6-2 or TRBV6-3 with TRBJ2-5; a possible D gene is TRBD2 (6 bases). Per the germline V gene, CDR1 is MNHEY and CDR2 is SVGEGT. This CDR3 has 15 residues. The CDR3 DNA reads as TGTGACAGAAGACCCCAAGCGGGCCACCAAGAGACCCAGTACTTC. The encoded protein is CDRRPQAGHQETQYF.

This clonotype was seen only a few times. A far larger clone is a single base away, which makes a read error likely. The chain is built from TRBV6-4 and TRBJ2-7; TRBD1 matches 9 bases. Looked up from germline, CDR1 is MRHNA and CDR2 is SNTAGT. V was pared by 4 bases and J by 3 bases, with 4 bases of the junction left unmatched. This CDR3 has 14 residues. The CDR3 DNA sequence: TGTGCCAGCAGTGCCGTGACAGGGGGCTACGAGCAGTACTTC. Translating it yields CASSAVTGGYEQYF.

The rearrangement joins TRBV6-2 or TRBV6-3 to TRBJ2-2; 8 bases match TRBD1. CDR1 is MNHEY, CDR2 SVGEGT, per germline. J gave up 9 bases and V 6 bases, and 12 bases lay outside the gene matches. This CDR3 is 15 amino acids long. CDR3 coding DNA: TGTGCCAGCAGAGCAGGGGGCCGGGCCTACTGGGAGCTGTTTTTT. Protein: CASRAGGRAYWELFF.

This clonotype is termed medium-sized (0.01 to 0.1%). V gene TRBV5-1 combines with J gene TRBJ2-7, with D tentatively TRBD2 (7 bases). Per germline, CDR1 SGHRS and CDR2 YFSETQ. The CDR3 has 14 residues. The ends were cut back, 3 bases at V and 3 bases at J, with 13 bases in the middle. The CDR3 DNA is TGCGCCAGCAGCTGGAGGGGGGGTAACTACGAGCAGTACTTC. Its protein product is CASSWRGGNYEQYF. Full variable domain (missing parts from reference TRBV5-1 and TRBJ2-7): KAGVTQTPRYLIKTRGQQVTLSCSPISGHRSVSWYQQTPGQGLQFLFEYFSETQRNKGNFPGRFSGRQFSNSRSEMNVSTLELGDSALYLCASSWRGGNYEQYFGPGTRLTVT.

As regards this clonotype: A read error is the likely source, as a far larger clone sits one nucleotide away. The CDR3 region has the DNA TGTGCCACCGGGACATTCGGTGGCGATACGCATTATTTT. It codes for CATGTFGGDTHYF. This rearrangement joins TRBV6-8 to TRBJ2-3; a possible D gene is TRBD1 (6 bases). CDR3 size: 13 residues. CDR1 and CDR2 from the germline V gene are MNHGY and SAAAGT.

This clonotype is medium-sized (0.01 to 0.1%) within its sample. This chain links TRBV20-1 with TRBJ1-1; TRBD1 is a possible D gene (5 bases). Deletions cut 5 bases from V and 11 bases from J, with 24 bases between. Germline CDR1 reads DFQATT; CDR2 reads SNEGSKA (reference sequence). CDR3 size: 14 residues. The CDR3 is CSARTPGTPDPAFF. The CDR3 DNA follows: TGCAGTGCTCGCACACCCGGGACCCCCGACCCGGCTTTCTTT.

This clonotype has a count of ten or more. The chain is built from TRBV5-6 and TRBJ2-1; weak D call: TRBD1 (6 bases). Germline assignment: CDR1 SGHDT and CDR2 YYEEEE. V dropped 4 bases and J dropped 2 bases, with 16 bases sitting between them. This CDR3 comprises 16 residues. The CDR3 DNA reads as TGTGCCAGCAGCGTCCCCAGGACAGCGGCCTACAATGAGCAGTTCTTC. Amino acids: CASSVPRTAAYNEQFF.

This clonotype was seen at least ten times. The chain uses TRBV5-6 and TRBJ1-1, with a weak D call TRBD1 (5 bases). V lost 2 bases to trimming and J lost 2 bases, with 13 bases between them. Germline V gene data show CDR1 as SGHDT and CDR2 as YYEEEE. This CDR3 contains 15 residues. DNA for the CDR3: TGTGCCAGCAGCTTAACAGGTGTATTAAACACTGAAGCTTTCTTT. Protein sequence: CASSLTGVLNTEAFF.

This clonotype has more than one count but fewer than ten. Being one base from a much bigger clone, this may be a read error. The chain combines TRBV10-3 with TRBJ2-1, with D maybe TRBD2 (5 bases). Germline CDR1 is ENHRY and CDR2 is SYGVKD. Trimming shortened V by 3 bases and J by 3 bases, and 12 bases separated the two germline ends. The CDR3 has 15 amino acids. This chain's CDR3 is CAISDLNGDYNEQFF. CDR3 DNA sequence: TGTGCCATCAGTGACCTTAACGGGGACTACAATGAGCAGTTCTTC.

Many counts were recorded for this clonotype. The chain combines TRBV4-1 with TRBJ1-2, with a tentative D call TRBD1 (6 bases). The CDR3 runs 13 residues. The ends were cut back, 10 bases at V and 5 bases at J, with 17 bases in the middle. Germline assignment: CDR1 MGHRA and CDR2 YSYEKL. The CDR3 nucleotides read TGCGCCAAGGTCCCCCGAAGGGGGTATGGCTACACCTTC. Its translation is CAKVPRRGYGYTF.

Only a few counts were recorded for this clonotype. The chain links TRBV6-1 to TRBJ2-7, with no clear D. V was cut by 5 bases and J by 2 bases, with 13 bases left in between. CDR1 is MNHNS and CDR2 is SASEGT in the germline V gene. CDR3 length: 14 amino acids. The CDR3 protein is CASSTDSWAYEQYF. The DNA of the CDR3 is TGTGCCAGCAGTACCGATTCCTGGGCCTACGAGCAGTACTTC.

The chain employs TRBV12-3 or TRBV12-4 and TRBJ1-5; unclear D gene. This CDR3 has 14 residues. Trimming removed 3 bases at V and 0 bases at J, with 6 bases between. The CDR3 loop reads CASSLGSSNQPQHF. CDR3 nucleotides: TGTGCCAGCAGTTTGGGGAGTAGCAATCAGCCCCAGCATTTT.

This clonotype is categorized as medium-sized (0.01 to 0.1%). The CDR3 reads CASSLLPPGQGVVEKLFF. DNA for the CDR3: TGCGCCAGCAGCTTGCTTCCCCCGGGACAGGGGGTTGTTGAAAAACTGTTTTTT. This chain links TRBV5-1 with TRBJ1-4; 11 nucleotides line up with TRBD1. Per germline, CDR1 SGHRS and CDR2 YFSETQ. This CDR3 is built from 18 residues. J lost 7 bases, V lost 1 base, and 12 bases had no gene match.

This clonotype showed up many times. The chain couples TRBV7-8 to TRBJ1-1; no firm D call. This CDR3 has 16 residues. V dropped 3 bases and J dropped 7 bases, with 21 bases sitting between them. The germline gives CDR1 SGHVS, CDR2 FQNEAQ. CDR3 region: CASSFTTGTGRGEAFF. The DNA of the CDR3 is TGTGCCAGCAGCTTCACGACCGGAACGGGCCGCGGTGAAGCTTTCTTT.

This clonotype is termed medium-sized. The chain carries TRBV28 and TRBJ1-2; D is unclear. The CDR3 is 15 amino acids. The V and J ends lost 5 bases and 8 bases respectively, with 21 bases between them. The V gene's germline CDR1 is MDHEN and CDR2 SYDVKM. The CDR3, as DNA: TGTGCCAGCAGTCTACGGACGGCAAGGGTTGGAGGCTACACCTTC. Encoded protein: CASSLRTARVGGYTF.

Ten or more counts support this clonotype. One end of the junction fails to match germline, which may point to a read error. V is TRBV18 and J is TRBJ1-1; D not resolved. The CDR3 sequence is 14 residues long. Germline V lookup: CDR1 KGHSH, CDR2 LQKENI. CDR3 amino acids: CASSPTAGNTKAFF. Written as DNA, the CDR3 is TGTGCCAGCTCACCAACGGCAGGTAACACTAAAGCTTTCTTT.